Listed here are 20 T cell receptor beta chains from one sample, sequenced in a study of blood T cell repertoires in COVID-19. Only in-frame clones appear in the TCRdb table, and some are missing; sequencing was by immunoSEQ multiplex PCR. The table includes 120,000 to 150,000 clones, 65% to 85% detected once. The sample was PBMCs or T cells enriched from blood (not recorded which). Source of these receptors: a woman aged 45-65 years who had been exposed to COVID-19.

The chain uses TRBV29-1 and TRBJ1-1; a weak D match, TRBD1 (5 bases). The CDR3 runs 17 residues. Germline V CDR1 and CDR2: SQVTM, ANQGSEA. V lost 4 bases and J lost 0, with 21 bases in between. The CDR3 DNA reads TGCAGCGTTGGGGGCAGGGAATGGGCCAACTTGAACACTGAAGCTTTCTTT. Residues: CSVGGREWANLNTEAFF. The full variable domain, its missing parts supplied by reference TRBV29-1 and TRBJ1-1, is SAVISQKPSRDICQRGTSLTIQCQVDSQVTMMFWYRQQPGQSLTLIATANQGSEATYESGFVIDKFPISRPNLTFSTLTVSNMSPEDSSIYLCSVGGREWANLNTEAFFGQGTRLTVV.

The V gene is TRBV5-6, the J gene TRBJ1-5; the D gene is possibly TRBD1 (6 bases). V was trimmed by 0 bases and J by 2 bases, leaving 15 bases between them. The CDR3 runs to 17 residues. Per germline, CDR1 SGHDT and CDR2 YYEEEE. CDR3 sequence reads: CASSLARGAVGNQPQHF. The CDR3 bases are TGTGCCAGCAGCTTGGCACGGGGGGCGGTAGGCAATCAGCCCCAGCATTTT.

The chain joins TRBV9 to TRBJ2-5, with TRBD2 matching over 9 bases. Germline loops: CDR1 SGDLS, CDR2 YYNGEE. Trimming removed 0 bases from V and 1 base from J; junction bases left unmatched: 4. The CDR3 is 16 residues long. CDR3 DNA: TGTGCCAGCAGCGTAGATAGCGGGGGACCCCAAGAGACCCAGTACTTC. Residues: CASSVDSGGPQETQYF.

The chain uses TRBV12-3 or TRBV12-4 and TRBJ2-7, with D maybe TRBD2 (6 bases). This CDR3 is built from 12 residues. Trimming cost V 5 bases and J 6 bases, with 11 bases left between them. The CDR3 sequence: CASSRGAAEQYF. In DNA, the CDR3 is TGTGCCAGCAGTCGCGGGGCCGCCGAGCAGTACTTC.

V and J are TRBV5-1 and TRBJ1-4; D may be TRBD1 (6 bases). CDR1 and CDR2 from the germline V gene are SGHRS and YFSETQ. V was trimmed by 0 bases and J by 5 bases, leaving 11 bases between them. There are 15 residues in the CDR3. The CDR3, as DNA: TGCGCCAGCAGCTTGGGTGGACAGCGAAATGAAAAACTGTTTTTT. This gives the protein CASSLGGQRNEKLFF.

The chain joins TRBV9 to TRBJ1-1; a possible D gene is TRBD1 (5 bases). The CDR3 spans 16 residues. Between the trimmed V and J ends, which lost 0 bases and 7 bases, there was a span of 19 bases. In germline, CDR1 is SGDLS, CDR2 YYNGEE. CDR3 nucleotides: TGTGCCAGCAGCGTAGGGTCGGCGGCAGGGTTAAGTGAAGCTTTCTTT. Translating gives CASSVGSAAGLSEAFF.

This CDR3 reads CASGSDRNTEAFF. The CDR3 DNA follows: TGTGCTAGTGGTTCTGACAGGAACACTGAAGCTTTCTTT. This chain joins TRBV12-5 and TRBJ1-1; D possibly corresponds to TRBD1 (5 bases). The V gene's germline CDR1 is LGHNT and CDR2 FRNRAP. The CDR3 contains 13 residues. The V gene lost 4 bases and the J gene lost 1 base, with 7 bases spanning the gap. The whole variable domain, filled in from reference TRBV12-5 and TRBJ1-1, reads DARVTQTPRHKVTEMGQEVTMRCQPILGHNTVFWYRQTMMQGLELLAYFRNRAPLDDSGMPKDRFSAEMPDATLATLKIQPSEPRDSAVYFCASGSDRNTEAFFGQGTRLTVV.

The V and J genes are TRBV20-1 and TRBJ2-1, with D possibly being TRBD2 (6 bases). V gave up 3 bases and J gave up 6 bases, with 15 bases separating them. The V gene's germline CDR1 is DFQATT and CDR2 SNEGSKA (reference sequence). The CDR3 is 14 residues long. CDR3 amino acids: CSASHPAGGNEQFF. The CDR3 bases are TGCAGTGCTAGTCACCCGGCCGGGGGCAATGAGCAGTTCTTC.

This chain connects TRBV6-4 to TRBJ2-3; 9 nucleotides align to TRBD2. The CDR3 runs 16 residues. J lost 3 bases, V lost 2 bases, and 6 bases had no gene match. The germline V gene has CDR1 MRHNA and CDR2 SNTAGT. As DNA, the CDR3 is TGTGCCAGCAGTGACGCACCGGGACTAGCAACAGATACGCAGTATTTT. This gives the protein CASSDAPGLATDTQYF.

This sequence joins TRBV5-6 and TRBJ2-1, with 8 bases fitting TRBD2. CDR1 is SGHDT and CDR2 is YYEEEE in the germline V gene. V lost 4 bases and J lost 6; bases outside the gene matches: 9. The CDR3 loop spans 15 amino acids. CDR3 DNA sequence: TGTGCCAGCAGCCCACCCGGGGGGGTGGGCAATGAGCAGTTCTTC. Translation gives CASSPPGGVGNEQFF.

This chain uses TRBV18 with TRBJ1-6; perhaps TRBD1 as D (6 bases). This CDR3 has 19 amino acids. V lost 2 bases to trimming and J lost 0 bases, with 17 bases between them. CDR1 is KGHSH, CDR2 LQKENI, per germline. CDR3 nucleotides: TGTGCCAGCTCACCATACAACAGGGTTGGGAGCTCCTATAATTCACCCCTCCACTTT. Residues: CASSPYNRVGSSYNSPLHF.

The chain couples TRBV7-2 to TRBJ1-3; the match to TRBD1 covers 9 bases. V was pared by 5 bases and J by 8 bases, with 10 bases of the junction left unmatched. Per germline, CDR1 SGHTA and CDR2 FQGNSA. This CDR3 has 15 amino acids. The CDR3 DNA sequence: TGTGCCAGCAGCCCGGATGGGGACAGGGCTGACACCATATATTTT. Its protein product is CASSPDGDRADTIYF. The entire variable domain, with the rest obtained from reference TRBV7-2 and TRBJ1-3, is as follows: GAGVSQSPSNKVTEKGKDVELRCDPISGHTALYWYRQSLGQGLEFLIYFQGNSAPDKSGLPSDRFSAERTGGSVSTLTIQRTQQEDSAVYLCASSPDGDRADTIYFGEGSWLTVV.

This chain links TRBV7-9 with TRBJ1-4, with no clear D. Germline loops: CDR1 SEHNR, CDR2 FQNEAQ (reference sequence). The CDR3 has 13 residues. The ends were cut back, 5 bases at V and 8 bases at J, with 12 bases in the middle. Here the CDR3 reads CASSPPLEEKLFF. As DNA, the CDR3 is TGTGCCAGCAGCCCCCCTCTCGAGGAAAAACTGTTTTTT.

J is TRBJ1-2 and V is TRBV7-2; 7 nucleotides agree with TRBD1. Germline V gives CDR1 SGHTA, CDR2 FQGNSA. The CDR3 spans 14 residues. The V segment lost 3 bases and the J segment 5 bases; nucleotides outside the gene matches: 6. The CDR3 DNA reads TGTGCCAGCAGCTTCATGACAGGGAATTATGGCTACACCTTC. This encodes CASSFMTGNYGYTF.

The V call is TRBV14, the J call TRBJ2-7; D unclear. The CDR3 length is 14 residues. Trimming took 1 base from V and 9 from J, leaving 16 bases between them. Germline V gene data show CDR1 as SGHDN and CDR2 as FVKESK. DNA for the CDR3: TGTGCCAGCAGCCAAGGCGGCCCCCAAGGATGGCAGTACTTC. It codes for CASSQGGPQGWQYF.

The chain employs TRBV7-6 and TRBJ1-1, with TRBD1 matching 7 bases. The ends lost 4 bases at V and 1 base at J; junction bases unmatched: 3. Germline lookup yields CDR1 SGHVS and CDR2 FNYEAQ. There are 14 residues in the CDR3. CDR3 amino acids: CASSSGQANTEAFF. The CDR3 region has the DNA TGTGCCAGCAGCTCTGGACAGGCGAACACTGAAGCTTTCTTT.

The chain employs TRBV7-2 and TRBJ1-1; D uncertain. V gave up 5 bases and J gave up 5 bases, with 15 bases separating them. CDR3 length equals 14 residues. CDR1 is SGHTA and CDR2 is FQGNSA in the germline V gene. CDR3 region: CASSPLTVGTEAFF. The CDR3 nucleotides are TGTGCCAGCAGCCCATTAACGGTCGGTACTGAAGCTTTCTTT.

The chain recombines TRBV7-8 with TRBJ1-5; D is undetermined. Looked up from germline, CDR1 is SGHVS and CDR2 is FQNEAQ. This CDR3 contains 14 residues. V shed 3 bases and J shed 4 bases, with 10 bases lying between them. DNA for the CDR3: TGTGCCAGCAGCTTCTCCAACCTAAATCAGCCCCAGCATTTT. Translated, it gives CASSFSNLNQPQHF.

The J gene is TRBJ2-7, the V gene TRBV30; 9 nucleotides line up with TRBD1. The CDR3 has 14 amino acids. Germline-derived CDR1 and CDR2 are GTSNPN and SVGIG (reference sequence). V dropped 5 bases and J dropped 0; count of bases not matched to a gene: 5. CDR3 residues: CAWATGGFSYEQYF. The CDR3 nucleotides are TGTGCCTGGGCTACAGGGGGCTTCTCCTACGAGCAGTACTTC.

This chain joins TRBV12-3 or TRBV12-4 and TRBJ1-2; D perhaps matches TRBD1 (5 bases). Trimming stripped 0 bases from V and 7 bases from J, with 6 bases between. The CDR3 runs to 12 residues. Here the CDR3 reads CASSLAGGGYTF. CDR3 DNA sequence: TGTGCCAGCAGTTTAGCGGGGGGTGGCTACACCTTC.